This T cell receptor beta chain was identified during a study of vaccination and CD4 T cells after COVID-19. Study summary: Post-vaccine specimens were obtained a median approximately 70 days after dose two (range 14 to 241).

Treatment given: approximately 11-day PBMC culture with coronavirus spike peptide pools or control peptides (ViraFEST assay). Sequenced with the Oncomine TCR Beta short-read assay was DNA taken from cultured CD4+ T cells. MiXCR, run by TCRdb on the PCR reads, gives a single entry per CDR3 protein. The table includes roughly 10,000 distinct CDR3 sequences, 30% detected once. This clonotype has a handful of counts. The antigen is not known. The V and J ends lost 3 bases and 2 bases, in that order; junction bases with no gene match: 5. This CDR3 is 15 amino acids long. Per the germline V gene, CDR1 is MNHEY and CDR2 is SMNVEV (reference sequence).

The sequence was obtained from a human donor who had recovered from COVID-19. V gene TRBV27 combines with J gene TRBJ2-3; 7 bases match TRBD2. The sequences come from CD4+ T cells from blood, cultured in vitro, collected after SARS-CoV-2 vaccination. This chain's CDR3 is CASSFERGTTDTQYF. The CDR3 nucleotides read TGTGCCAGCAGTTTTGAGCGGGGTACCACAGATACGCAGTATTTT.